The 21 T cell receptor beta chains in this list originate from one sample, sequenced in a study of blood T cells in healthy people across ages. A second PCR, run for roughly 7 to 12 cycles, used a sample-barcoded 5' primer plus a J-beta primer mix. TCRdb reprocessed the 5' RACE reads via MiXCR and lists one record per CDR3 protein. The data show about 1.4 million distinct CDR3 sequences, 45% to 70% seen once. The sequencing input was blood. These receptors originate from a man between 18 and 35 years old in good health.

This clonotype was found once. The CDR3 sequence: CANAYLPGLAENEQFF. CDR3 nucleotides: TGTGCCAACGCCTACTTACCGGGACTAGCTGAGAATGAGCAGTTCTTC. This chain connects TRBV2 to TRBJ2-1, with 9 bases matching TRBD2. Trimming removed 10 bases from V and 7 bases from J; junction bases left unmatched: 17. CDR1 and CDR2 (germline): SNHLY, FYNNEI. This CDR3 region has 16 residues.

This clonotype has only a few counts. Here the CDR3 reads CASSLIGSGTGNSYEQYF. DNA of the CDR3: TGTGCCAGCAGCTTAATAGGCTCCGGGACAGGAAACTCCTACGAGCAGTACTTC. The V call is TRBV7-6, the J call TRBJ2-7, with 8 bases identical to TRBD1. Germline V lookup: CDR1 SGHVS, CDR2 FNYEAQ. CDR3 size: 18 residues. Germline trimming cut 2 bases from V and 0 bases from J; bases unmatched to any gene: 12.

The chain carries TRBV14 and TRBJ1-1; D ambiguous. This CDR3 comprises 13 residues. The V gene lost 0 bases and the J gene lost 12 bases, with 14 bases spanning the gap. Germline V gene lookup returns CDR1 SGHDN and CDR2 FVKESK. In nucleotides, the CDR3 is TGTGCCAGCAGCCAAGATCTTCAGTCAGACCCTTTCTTT. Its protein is CASSQDLQSDPFF.

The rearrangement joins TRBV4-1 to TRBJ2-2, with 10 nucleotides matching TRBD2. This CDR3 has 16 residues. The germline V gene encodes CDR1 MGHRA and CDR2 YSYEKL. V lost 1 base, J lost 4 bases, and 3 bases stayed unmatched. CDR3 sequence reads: CASSQALAGATGELFF. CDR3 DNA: TGCGCCAGCAGCCAAGCCCTAGCGGGAGCCACCGGGGAGCTGTTTTTT.

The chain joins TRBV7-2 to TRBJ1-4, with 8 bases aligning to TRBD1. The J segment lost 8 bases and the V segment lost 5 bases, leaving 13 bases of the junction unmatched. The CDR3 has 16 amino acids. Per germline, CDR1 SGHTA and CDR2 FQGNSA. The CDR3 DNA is TGTGCCAGCAGCGCTAGTGCCGGGACAGGTAGCGAAAAACTGTTTTTT. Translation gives CASSASAGTGSEKLFF.

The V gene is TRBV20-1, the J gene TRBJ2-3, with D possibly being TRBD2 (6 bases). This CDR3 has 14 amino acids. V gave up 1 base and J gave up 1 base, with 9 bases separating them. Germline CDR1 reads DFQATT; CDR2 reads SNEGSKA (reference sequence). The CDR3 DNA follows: TGCAGTGCTAGAGTGGCTAGCGGCACAGATACGCAGTATTTT. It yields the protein CSARVASGTDTQYF.

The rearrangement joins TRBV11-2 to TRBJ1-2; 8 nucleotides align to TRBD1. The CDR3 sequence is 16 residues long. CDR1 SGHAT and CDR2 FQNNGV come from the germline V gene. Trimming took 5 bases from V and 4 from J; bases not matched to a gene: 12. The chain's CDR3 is CASSRLETGGSYGYTF. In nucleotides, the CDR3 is TGTGCCAGCAGCAGACTCGAAACAGGGGGGAGCTATGGCTACACCTTC.

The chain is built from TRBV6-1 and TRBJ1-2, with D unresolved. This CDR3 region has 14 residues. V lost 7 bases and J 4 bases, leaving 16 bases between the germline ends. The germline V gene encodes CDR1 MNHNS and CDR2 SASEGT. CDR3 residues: CASMPSLGIYGYTF. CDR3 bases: TGTGCCAGCATGCCGAGCCTCGGAATCTATGGCTACACCTTC.

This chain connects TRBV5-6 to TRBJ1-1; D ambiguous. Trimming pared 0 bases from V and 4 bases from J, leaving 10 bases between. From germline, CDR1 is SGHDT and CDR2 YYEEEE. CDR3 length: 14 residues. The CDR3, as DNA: TGTGCCAGCAGCTTGGTGGGCAGAACCACTGAAGCTTTCTTT. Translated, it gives CASSLVGRTTEAFF.

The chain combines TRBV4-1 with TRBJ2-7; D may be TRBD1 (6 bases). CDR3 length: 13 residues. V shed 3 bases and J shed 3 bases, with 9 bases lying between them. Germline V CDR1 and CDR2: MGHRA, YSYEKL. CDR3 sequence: CASSQDSIYEQYF. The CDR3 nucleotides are TGCGCCAGCAGCCAGGACAGTATCTACGAGCAGTACTTC.

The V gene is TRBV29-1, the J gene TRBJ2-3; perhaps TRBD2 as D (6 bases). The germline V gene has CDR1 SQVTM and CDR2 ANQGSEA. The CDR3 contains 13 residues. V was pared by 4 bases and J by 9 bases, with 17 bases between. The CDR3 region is CSVVHGTLETQYF. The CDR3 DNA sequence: TGCAGCGTTGTACACGGGACTCTAGAGACGCAGTATTTT.

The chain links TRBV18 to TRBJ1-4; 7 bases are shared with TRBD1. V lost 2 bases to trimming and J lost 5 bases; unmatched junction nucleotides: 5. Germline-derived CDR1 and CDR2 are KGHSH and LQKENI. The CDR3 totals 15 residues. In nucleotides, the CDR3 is TGTGCCAGCTCACCAACAGGGGATCGGAATGAAAAACTGTTTTTT. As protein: CASSPTGDRNEKLFF.

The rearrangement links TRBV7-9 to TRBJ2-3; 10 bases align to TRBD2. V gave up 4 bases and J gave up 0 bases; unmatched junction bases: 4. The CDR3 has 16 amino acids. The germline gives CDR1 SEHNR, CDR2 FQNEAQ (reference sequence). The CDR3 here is CASSSRAGGSTDTQYF. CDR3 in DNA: TGTGCCAGCAGCTCCCGAGCGGGAGGGAGCACAGATACGCAGTATTTT.

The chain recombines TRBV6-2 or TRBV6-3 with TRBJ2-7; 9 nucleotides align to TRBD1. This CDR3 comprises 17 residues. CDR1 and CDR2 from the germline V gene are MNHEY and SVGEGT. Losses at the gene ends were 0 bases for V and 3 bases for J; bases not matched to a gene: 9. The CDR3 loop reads CASSYSRRGQGIYEQYF. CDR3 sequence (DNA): TGTGCCAGCAGTTACTCTCGGAGAGGACAGGGGATCTACGAGCAGTACTTC.

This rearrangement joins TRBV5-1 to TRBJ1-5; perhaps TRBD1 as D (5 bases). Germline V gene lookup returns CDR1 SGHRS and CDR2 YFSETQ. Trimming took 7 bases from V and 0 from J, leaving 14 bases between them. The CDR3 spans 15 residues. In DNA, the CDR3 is TGCGCCAGCTTCTCGGGACGTACTAGCAATCAGCCCCAGCATTTT. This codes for CASFSGRTSNQPQHF.

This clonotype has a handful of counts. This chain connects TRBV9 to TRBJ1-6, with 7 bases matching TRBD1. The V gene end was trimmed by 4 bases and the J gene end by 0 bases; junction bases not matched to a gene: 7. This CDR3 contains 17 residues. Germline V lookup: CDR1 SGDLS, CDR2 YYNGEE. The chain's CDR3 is CASSKRQGSSYNSPLHF. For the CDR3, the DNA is TGTGCCAGCAGCAAACGACAGGGTAGCTCCTATAATTCACCCCTCCACTTT.

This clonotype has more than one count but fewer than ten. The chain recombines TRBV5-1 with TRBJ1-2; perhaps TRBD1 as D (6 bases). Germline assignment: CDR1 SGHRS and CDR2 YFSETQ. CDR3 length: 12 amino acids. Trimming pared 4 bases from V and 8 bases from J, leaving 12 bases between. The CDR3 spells CASSVTGSGYTF. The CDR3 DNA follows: TGCGCCAGCAGCGTAACAGGGTCCGGCTACACCTTC.

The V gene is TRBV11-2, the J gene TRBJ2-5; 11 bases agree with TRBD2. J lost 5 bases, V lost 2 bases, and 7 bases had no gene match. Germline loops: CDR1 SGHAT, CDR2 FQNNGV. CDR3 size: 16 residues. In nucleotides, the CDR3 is TGTGCCAGCAGCTTAAGGACTAGCGGGCCACTCGAGACCCAGTACTTC. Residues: CASSLRTSGPLETQYF. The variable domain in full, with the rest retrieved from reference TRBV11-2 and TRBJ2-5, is EAGVAQSPRYKIIEKRQSVAFWCNPISGHATLYWYQQILGQGPKLLIQFQNNGVVDDSQLPKDRFSAERLKGVDSTLKIQPAKLEDSAVYLCASSLRTSGPLETQYFGPGTRLLVL.

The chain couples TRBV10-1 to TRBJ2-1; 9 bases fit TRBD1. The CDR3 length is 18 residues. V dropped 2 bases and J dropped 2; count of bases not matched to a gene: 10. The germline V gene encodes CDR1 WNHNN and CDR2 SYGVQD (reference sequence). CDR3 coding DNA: TGCGCCAGCAGTGAGATGGGGACAGGGACACTTACCTACAATGAGCAGTTCTTC. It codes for CASSEMGTGTLTYNEQFF.

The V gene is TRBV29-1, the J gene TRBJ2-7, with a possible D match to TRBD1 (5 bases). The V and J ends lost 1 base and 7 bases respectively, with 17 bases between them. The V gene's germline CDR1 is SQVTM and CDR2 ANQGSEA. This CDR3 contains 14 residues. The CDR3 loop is CSVEGSIWGNEQYF. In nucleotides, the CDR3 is TGCAGCGTTGAAGGGTCGATATGGGGCAATGAGCAGTACTTC.

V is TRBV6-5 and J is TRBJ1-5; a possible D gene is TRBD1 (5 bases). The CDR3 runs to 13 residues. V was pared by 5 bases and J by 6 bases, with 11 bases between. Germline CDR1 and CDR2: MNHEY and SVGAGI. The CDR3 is CASSDQGSQPQHF. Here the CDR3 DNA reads TGTGCCAGCAGTGACCAGGGTTCTCAGCCCCAGCATTTT.